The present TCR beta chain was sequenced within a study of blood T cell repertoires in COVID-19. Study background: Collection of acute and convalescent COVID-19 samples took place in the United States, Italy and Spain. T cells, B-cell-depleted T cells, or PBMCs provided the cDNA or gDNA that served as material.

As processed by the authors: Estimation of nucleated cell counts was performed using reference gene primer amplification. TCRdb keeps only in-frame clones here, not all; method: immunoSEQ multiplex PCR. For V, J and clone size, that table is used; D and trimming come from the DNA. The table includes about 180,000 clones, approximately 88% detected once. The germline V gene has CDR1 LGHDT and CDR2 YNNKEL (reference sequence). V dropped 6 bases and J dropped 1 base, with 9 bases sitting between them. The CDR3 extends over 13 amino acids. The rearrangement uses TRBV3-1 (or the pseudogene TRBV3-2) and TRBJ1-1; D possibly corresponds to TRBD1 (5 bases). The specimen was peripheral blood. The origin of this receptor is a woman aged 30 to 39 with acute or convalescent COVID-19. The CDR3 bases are TGTGCCAGCAGTCCTACAGGGAACACTGAAGCTTTCTTT. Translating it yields CASSPTGNTEAFF.